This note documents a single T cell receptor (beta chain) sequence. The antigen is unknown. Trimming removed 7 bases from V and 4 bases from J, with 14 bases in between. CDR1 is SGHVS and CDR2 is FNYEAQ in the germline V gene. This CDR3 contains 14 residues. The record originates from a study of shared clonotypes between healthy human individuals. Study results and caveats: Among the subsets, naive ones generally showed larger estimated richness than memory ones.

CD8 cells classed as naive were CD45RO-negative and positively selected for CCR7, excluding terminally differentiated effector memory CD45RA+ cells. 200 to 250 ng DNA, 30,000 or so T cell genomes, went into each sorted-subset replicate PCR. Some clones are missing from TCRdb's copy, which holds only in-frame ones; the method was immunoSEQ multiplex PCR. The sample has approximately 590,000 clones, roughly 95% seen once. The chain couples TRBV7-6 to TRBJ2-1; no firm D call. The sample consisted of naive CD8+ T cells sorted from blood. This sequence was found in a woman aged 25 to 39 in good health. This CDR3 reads CASTSQSVYNEQFF. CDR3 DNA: TGTGCCAGCACGAGCCAATCGGTATACAATGAGCAGTTCTTC.